Listed below are T cell receptor beta chains from one sample, sequenced in a study of blood T cell repertoires in COVID-19. Sequencing was performed with immunoSEQ multiplex PCR; in TCRdb, only in-frame clones are kept and a portion is missing. The sample lists hundreds of thousands of clones; 80% to 90% were seen once. The specimen was PBMCs or T cells enriched from blood (not recorded which). The source is a man younger than 45 who had recovered from COVID-19. Each CDR3 is given with its conserved first and last residue. The D gene is left open where the match is weak. Size values are once, few and many counts, or a class for expanded clones, and some rows have none.

cdr3_nt	cdr3_aa	d_call	clone_size	cdr3_length	j_call	v_call
TGCGCCAGCAGCCTCACGCGCTACGAGCAGTACTTC	CASSLTRYEQYF	.	once	12	TRBJ2-7	TRBV5-1
TGTGCCAGCAGCTCTCGTCAGGGGGACACCGGGGAGCTGTTTTTT	CASSSRQGDTGELFF	TRBD1	.	15	TRBJ2-2	TRBV11-2
TGTGCCAGCAGTGGGAGCTCACTTAAAGTCTCCTACGAGCAGTACTTC	CASSGSSLKVSYEQYF	.	.	16	TRBJ2-7	TRBV2
TGTGCTAGCAGCGCGTGGGGGGAGGAGACCCAGTACTTC	CASSAWGEETQYF	.	.	13	TRBJ2-5	TRBV7-7
TGTGCCAGCAGTCATAACAGGGCGCTGTTGGGGACCCAGTACTTC	CASSHNRALLGTQYF	.	.	15	TRBJ2-5	TRBV27
TGTGCCAGCAGTTACAATTCCCTAACCTACGAGCAGTACTTC	CASSYNSLTYEQYF	.	.	14	TRBJ2-7	TRBV6-2/TRBV6-3
TGCGCCAGCAGCCAGGACTGGACTAGCGGGCGTCCCTACGAGCAGTACTTC	CASSQDWTSGRPYEQYF	TRBD2	.	17	TRBJ2-7	TRBV4-1
TGTGCCATCAGTGACGCTACGCGAGGAGCCAAAAACATTCAGTACTTC	CAISDATRGAKNIQYF	.	.	16	TRBJ2-4	TRBV10-3
TGTGCCATCACTGAGGTCCCCAACTACGAGCAGTACTTC	CAITEVPNYEQYF	.	few	13	TRBJ2-7	TRBV10-3
TGTGCCTGGAGTGAACAGACGTATTCACCCCTCCACTTT	CAWSEQTYSPLHF	.	.	13	TRBJ1-6	TRBV30
TGCGCCAGCAGCTTGAACTCCGGAGGTGAAAAACTGTTTTTT	CASSLNSGGEKLFF	.	.	14	TRBJ1-4	TRBV5-1
TGTGCCAGCAGCTTAACAGGGGTGCCCGCGACCTCCTCCTACAATGAGCAGTTCTTC	CASSLTGVPATSSYNEQFF	TRBD1	.	19	TRBJ2-1	TRBV7-9
TGTGCCAGCAGCTTAGATTCCCTAGCGGGAGCGGGAAACATTCAGTACTTC	CASSLDSLAGAGNIQYF	TRBD2	.	17	TRBJ2-4	TRBV11-2
TGTGCCACCAGCAGAGTAGCTTATAGCAATCAGCCCCAGCATTTT	CATSRVAYSNQPQHF	.	.	15	TRBJ1-5	TRBV15
TGTGCCAGCAGCTTAGAAACACCTCCCCAGCATTTT	CASSLETPPQHF	.	.	12	TRBJ1-5	TRBV7-2
TGTGCCACCAGTGACCCGGGACAGAATAATGAAAAACTGTTTTTT	CATSDPGQNNEKLFF	TRBD1	.	15	TRBJ1-4	TRBV24-1
TGTGCCAGCAGCTCTCTCGGGGACACTGAAGCTTTCTTT	CASSSLGDTEAFF	.	.	13	TRBJ1-1	TRBV7-8